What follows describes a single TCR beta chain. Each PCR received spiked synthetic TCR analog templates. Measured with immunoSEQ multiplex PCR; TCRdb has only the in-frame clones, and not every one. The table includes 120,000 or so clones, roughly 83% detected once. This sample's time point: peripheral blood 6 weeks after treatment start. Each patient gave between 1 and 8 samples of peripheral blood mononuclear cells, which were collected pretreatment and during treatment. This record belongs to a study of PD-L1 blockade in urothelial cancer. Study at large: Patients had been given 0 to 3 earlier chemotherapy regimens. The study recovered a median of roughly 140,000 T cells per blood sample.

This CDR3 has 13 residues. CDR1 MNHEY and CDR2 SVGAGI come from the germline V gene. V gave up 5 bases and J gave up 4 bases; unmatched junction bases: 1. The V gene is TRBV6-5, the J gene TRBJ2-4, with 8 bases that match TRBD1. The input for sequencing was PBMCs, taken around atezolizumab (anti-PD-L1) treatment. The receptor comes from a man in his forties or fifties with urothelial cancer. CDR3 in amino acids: CASSDRGKNIQYF. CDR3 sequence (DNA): TGTGCCAGCAGTGACAGGGGTAAAAACATTCAGTACTTC.